This T cell receptor beta chain was found in a study of liver allograft versus peripheral blood T cells. At the level of the study: Blood and transplanted-liver T cell receptor repertoires from recipients were compared.

This CDR3 has 12 residues. The V gene's germline CDR1 is DFQATT and CDR2 SNEGSKA (reference sequence). V dropped 5 bases and J dropped 3 bases, with 9 bases sitting between them. One entry per CDR3 protein results from TCRdb running MiXCR on the reads. Seen here are 7,500 to 9,000 distinct CDR3 sequences, approximately 17% observed once, and the top ten hold approximately 4.3%. This clonotype was seen a handful of times. Antigen unknown. Study-level results: Reportedly, liver allograft T cell receptor repertoires differed from peripheral blood ones.

This rearrangement joins TRBV20-1 to TRBJ2-3; D is uncertain. This clonotype originated in a human patient who had a liver transplant. T cells may partly derive from the graft donor. CDR3 protein: CSAGVITDTQYF. CDR3 DNA sequence: TGCAGTGCTGGAGTAATTACAGATACGCAGTATTTT.